Following are 30 T cell receptor beta chains from one sample sequenced in a study of T cell repertoires in cytomegalovirus infection. Each CDR3 protein is one row after TCRdb ran MiXCR on the reads. Of tens of thousands of distinct CDR3 sequences in the sample, more than 3% were seen once. The sequencing sample was made of PBMCs. Receptors were obtained from a human donor in good health (CMV status not recorded). Some clones in this sample may be carry-over from other donors' samples.

This clonotype appeared a few times. The V gene is TRBV7-2, the J gene TRBJ2-2, with TRBD2 as a possible D gene (6 bases). The V gene lost 1 base and the J gene lost 6 bases, with 12 bases spanning the gap. CDR1 SGHTA and CDR2 FQGNSA come from the germline V gene. CDR3 length: 15 amino acids. The CDR3 sequence is CASSLGGVRAGELFF. The CDR3 DNA is TGTGCCAGCAGCTTAGGGGGGGTGAGGGCCGGGGAGCTGTTTTTT.

This clonotype was recorded many times. This sequence joins TRBV7-2 and TRBJ2-1; tentative D call: TRBD2 (6 bases). From germline, CDR1 is SGHTA and CDR2 FQGNSA. V was cut by 4 bases and J by 6 bases, with 16 bases left in between. The CDR3 is made up of 15 amino acids. CDR3 nucleotides: TGTGCCAGCAGCTGGAGGGACTTACAAATCAATGAGCAGTTCTTC. Its translation is CASSWRDLQINEQFF.

This clonotype was counted many times. The rearrangement links TRBV7-2 to TRBJ1-6; D uncertain. CDR1 SGHTA and CDR2 FQGNSA come from the germline V gene. The CDR3 runs to 15 residues. Deletions cut 1 base from V and 2 bases from J, with 6 bases between. The CDR3: CASSLGAAYNSPLHF. The CDR3 DNA sequence: TGTGCCAGCAGCTTAGGGGCAGCCTATAATTCACCCCTCCACTTT. Full variable domain (remainder filled in from reference TRBV7-2 and TRBJ1-6): GAGVSQSPSNKVTEKGKDVELRCDPISGHTALYWYRQSLGQGLEFLIYFQGNSAPDKSGLPSDRFSAERTGGSVSTLTIQRTQQEDSAVYLCASSLGAAYNSPLHFGNGTRLTVT.

In this sample, this clonotype turned up many times. The chain combines TRBV11-3 with TRBJ2-1; D is ambiguous. The germline V gene has CDR1 SGHNT and CDR2 YENEEA. This CDR3 spans 12 amino acids. Trimming removed 5 bases at V and 8 bases at J, with 10 bases between. The CDR3 region is CASSHSGDEQFF. Here the CDR3 DNA reads TGTGCCAGCAGCCATTCTGGCGATGAGCAGTTCTTC.

The table lists this clonotype with many counts. The gene calls are TRBV10-3 and TRBJ2-3; TRBD2 aligns across 9 bases. Germline V CDR1 and CDR2: ENHRY, SYGVKD. V lost 1 base and J lost 2; bases outside the gene matches: 10. The CDR3 totals 18 residues. Written as DNA, the CDR3 is TGTGCCATCAGTGAGTTCTACTTAGCGGGGGTCAACACAGATACGCAGTATTTT. This sequence encodes CAISEFYLAGVNTDTQYF.

V and J are TRBV7-6 and TRBJ2-3; D uncertain. Germline V lookup: CDR1 SGHVS, CDR2 FNYEAQ. The ends were cut back, 5 bases at V and 3 bases at J, with 15 bases in the middle. CDR3 size: 15 residues. The CDR3 here is CASSNLGVSTDTQYF. CDR3 coding DNA: TGTGCCAGCAGCAATCTAGGCGTCAGTACAGATACGCAGTATTTT.

This chain joins TRBV19 and TRBJ1-3; D unresolved. The CDR3 is 17 amino acids. V lost 1 base and J 1 base, leaving 14 bases between the germline ends. CDR1 is LNHDA, CDR2 SQIVND, per germline (reference sequence). The DNA of the CDR3 is TGTGCCAGTAGTATAGCGGCTTTCGGAGCTTCTGGAAACACCATATATTTT. This codes for CASSIAAFGASGNTIYF.

This clonotype was counted many times. This rearrangement joins TRBV20-1 to TRBJ2-7; the D gene could be TRBD1 or TRBD2 (5 bases each). Germline V CDR1 and CDR2: DFQATT, SNEGSKA (reference sequence). The CDR3 loop spans 14 amino acids. V lost 6 bases and J 0 bases, leaving 15 bases between the germline ends. As DNA, the CDR3 is TGCAGTGCGAGTTTGGGGACCAGCTCCTACGAGCAGTACTTC. Translating it yields CSASLGTSSYEQYF.

This clonotype has a count of ten or more. The rearrangement uses TRBV29-1 and TRBJ2-5, with 13 bases that match TRBD2. This CDR3 spans 13 amino acids. Trimming at V came to 7 bases and at J to 5 bases, leaving 4 bases not matched to a gene. Germline V gene data show CDR1 as SQVTM and CDR2 as ANQGSEA. CDR3 in amino acids: CSGRTSGSETQYF. In nucleotides, the CDR3 is TGCAGCGGGCGGACTAGCGGGAGTGAGACCCAGTACTTC.

This clonotype was seen ten or more times. This rearrangement joins TRBV25-1 to TRBJ2-1; perhaps TRBD1 as D (6 bases). The CDR3 consists of 15 residues. Germline CDR1 and CDR2: MGHDK and SYGVNS. V shed 8 bases and J shed 3 bases, with 17 bases lying between them. The CDR3 DNA is TGTGCCAGCGGGATACAGGGTGGGTACTACAATGAGCAGTTCTTC. Protein product: CASGIQGGYYNEQFF.

This clonotype showed up many times. The rearrangement links TRBV7-8 to TRBJ2-2; possibly TRBD2 for D (6 bases). This CDR3 has 14 amino acids. The germline CDR1 and CDR2 sequences are SGHVS and FQNEAQ. Trimming removed 5 bases from V and 7 bases from J, with 14 bases in between. CDR3 coding DNA: TGTGCCAGCAGCGCCCGACGGGGGTTCGGGGAGCTGTTTTTT. Translation: CASSARRGFGELFF.

This chain links TRBV4-1 with TRBJ2-2; a weak D match, TRBD2 (6 bases). Germline V lookup: CDR1 MGHRA, CDR2 YSYEKL. This CDR3 has 14 amino acids. Trimming took off 3 bases at V and 1 base at J, with 6 bases between the two ends. CDR3 nucleotide sequence: TGCGCCAGCAGCCACGGGAGGAACACCGGGGAGCTGTTTTTT. It translates to CASSHGRNTGELFF.

This clonotype appeared many times. The chain joins TRBV29-1 to TRBJ1-5; tentatively, D is TRBD1 (5 bases). Germline loops: CDR1 SQVTM, CDR2 ANQGSEA. V was shortened by 4 bases and J by 3 bases, with 7 bases between the two germline ends. The CDR3 is 12 residues long. The CDR3 nucleotides read TGCAGCGTTGGAGGGGCCAATCAGCCCCAGCATTTT. This gives the protein CSVGGANQPQHF.

At least ten counts were recorded for this clonotype. V is TRBV10-3 and J is TRBJ2-7; 14 nucleotides agree with TRBD2. The J segment lost 6 bases and the V segment lost 5 bases, leaving 3 bases of the junction unmatched. CDR1 ENHRY and CDR2 SYGVKD come from the germline V gene. The CDR3 extends over 14 amino acids. CDR3 DNA sequence: TGTGCCATCAGTCGACTAGCGGGGGGGCGCGAGCAGTACTTC. As protein: CAISRLAGGREQYF.

This clonotype was seen ten or more times. V gene TRBV11-2 combines with J gene TRBJ1-1, with 9 bases identical to TRBD1. Germline CDR1 SGHAT, CDR2 FQNNGV. The V gene end was trimmed by 5 bases and the J gene end by 4 bases; junction bases not matched to a gene: 2. CDR3 length: 13 amino acids. The CDR3 DNA sequence: TGTGCCAGCAGCGCGGACAGGGGCACTGAAGCTTTCTTT. The encoded protein is CASSADRGTEAFF.

This clonotype was observed at least ten times. The chain couples TRBV28 to TRBJ2-7, with TRBD2 matching 8 bases. CDR1 is MDHEN and CDR2 is SYDVKM in the germline V gene. The J segment lost 5 bases and the V segment lost 7 bases, leaving 16 bases of the junction unmatched. The CDR3 length is 16 residues. The CDR3 spells CASTAGGALSKDEQYF. As DNA, the CDR3 is TGTGCCAGCACTGCGGGAGGAGCCCTCTCGAAGGACGAGCAGTACTTC.

Many counts were recorded for this clonotype. The rearrangement joins TRBV7-2 to TRBJ2-4; D tentatively fits TRBD1 or TRBD2 (5 bases each). The V end lost 3 bases, the J end lost 2 bases, and 14 bases lay between the germline ends. In germline, CDR1 is SGHTA, CDR2 FQGNSA. The CDR3 totals 16 residues. CDR3 nucleotide sequence: TGTGCCAGCAGCTTGCCCGCGAGGGGACCCAAAAACATTCAGTACTTC. It is translated as CASSLPARGPKNIQYF.

In this sample, this clonotype turned up many times. The chain joins TRBV7-2 to TRBJ2-2, with TRBD2 identical over 12 bases. Germline CDR1 is SGHTA and CDR2 is FQGNSA. The CDR3 is 16 amino acids. Trimming at V came to 4 bases and at J to 6 bases, leaving 6 bases not matched to a gene. In nucleotides, the CDR3 is TGTGCCAGCAGCTCATCTAGCGGGAGGGCCGCCGGGGAGCTGTTTTTT. Translated: CASSSSSGRAAGELFF.

In its sample, this clonotype was seen many times. Here the CDR3 reads CASSAGTPRDEQFF. The CDR3 bases are TGTGCCAGCAGTGCCGGGACCCCACGCGATGAGCAGTTCTTC. V and J are TRBV6-1 and TRBJ2-1; D may correspond to TRBD1 or TRBD2 (5 bases each). The CDR3 is made up of 14 amino acids. Germline V gives CDR1 MNHNS, CDR2 SASEGT. V was trimmed by 4 bases and J by 8 bases, leaving 15 bases between them.

This clonotype came up many times. V usage is TRBV28 and J usage is TRBJ2-7; 8 bases agree with TRBD1. Trimming at V came to 2 bases and at J to 5 bases, leaving 14 bases not matched to a gene. The CDR3 covers 17 residues. Germline values: CDR1 MDHEN, CDR2 SYDVKM. For the CDR3, the DNA is TGTGCCAGCAGTTTAGTCCAGGGGGCGCGTAAGCTCGACGAGCAGTACTTC. It specifies CASSLVQGARKLDEQYF.

This clonotype showed up many times. The J gene is TRBJ2-5, the V gene TRBV11-2, with 7 bases identical to TRBD2. Unmatched junction bases numbered 11, after V lost 5 bases and J lost 5 bases. The CDR3 has 15 amino acids. CDR1 is SGHAT, CDR2 FQNNGV, per germline. Here the CDR3 reads CASSTRAGERETQYF. Here the CDR3 DNA reads TGTGCCAGCAGCACTAGGGCGGGGGAGCGGGAGACCCAGTACTTC.

This clonotype has ten or more counts. V gene TRBV7-2 combines with J gene TRBJ2-7; 9 positions match TRBD1. V was pared by 5 bases and J by 2 bases, with 4 bases of the junction left unmatched. The CDR3 is 14 residues long. CDR1 is SGHTA, CDR2 FQGNSA, per germline. CDR3 coding DNA: TGTGCCAGCAGCACACAGGGGGCCACCTACGAGCAGTACTTC. This encodes CASSTQGATYEQYF.

This clonotype has ten or more counts. The chain recombines TRBV14 with TRBJ2-2; D call uncertain. Per the germline V gene, CDR1 is SGHDN and CDR2 is FVKESK. This CDR3 contains 13 residues. V dropped 0 bases and J dropped 5 bases, with 4 bases sitting between them. This CDR3 is CASSQDLTGELFF. The DNA of the CDR3 is TGTGCCAGCAGCCAAGATTTAACCGGGGAGCTGTTTTTT.

With regard to this clonotype: Germline is not matched at one junction end, which may reflect a read error. The rearrangement joins TRBV6-2 or TRBV6-3 to TRBJ2-1, with D unresolved. Germline V gene lookup returns CDR1 MNHEY and CDR2 SVGEGT. The CDR3 contains 15 residues. This CDR3 reads CASGSTGSPSPEQSF. The CDR3 bases are TGTGCCAGCGGATCCACCGGGTCCCCTTCCCCGGAGCAGTCCTTC.

The table lists this clonotype with many counts. The chain is built from TRBV7-2 and TRBJ2-7; 13 bases line up with TRBD2. CDR1 and CDR2 (germline): SGHTA, FQGNSA. V dropped 1 base and J dropped 9; count of bases not matched to a gene: 3. This CDR3 is 14 amino acids long. In DNA form, the CDR3 reads TGTGCCAGCAGCTTAGGCGGACTAGCGGGAGCGCAGTACTTC. It is translated as CASSLGGLAGAQYF.

This clonotype has at least ten counts. The chain has TRBV6-6 and TRBJ2-3; no reliable D call. The germline CDR1 and CDR2 sequences are MNHNY and SVGAGI (reference sequence). The ends were cut back, 2 bases at V and 1 base at J, with 4 bases in the middle. This CDR3 spans 13 amino acids. The CDR3 here is CASSYRRTDTQYF. CDR3 bases: TGTGCCAGCAGTTACCGACGCACAGATACGCAGTATTTT.

This clonotype came up many times. The V and J genes are TRBV7-3 and TRBJ2-1; TRBD2 aligns across 12 bases. The germline CDR1 and CDR2 sequences are SGHTA and FQGTGA. The CDR3 covers 16 residues. With 3 bases clipped from V and 10 bases from J, the junction kept 10 bases outside the gene matches. This CDR3 reads CASSLSGTSGWGEQFF. The CDR3 DNA is TGTGCCAGCAGCTTGTCGGGGACTAGCGGGTGGGGGGAGCAGTTCTTC.

This clonotype was detected many times. This rearrangement joins TRBV28 to TRBJ2-3, with 7 bases lining up with TRBD2. The ends lost 6 bases at V and 9 bases at J; junction bases unmatched: 12. Germline CDR1 MDHEN, CDR2 SYDVKM. The CDR3 has 14 amino acids. The CDR3 nucleotides are TGTGCCAGCAGCCGGGACTACGGGTCATACACGCAGTATTTT. Translated: CASSRDYGSYTQYF.

The chain couples TRBV15 to TRBJ2-7; D may be TRBD1 (5 bases). The length of the CDR3 is 15 residues. Germline CDR1 is LNHNV and CDR2 is YYDKDF (reference sequence). V shed 1 base and J shed 0 bases, with 10 bases lying between them. The CDR3 DNA sequence: TGTGCCACCAGCAGAGTTAAGGACATCTCCTACGAGCAGTACTTC. As protein: CATSRVKDISYEQYF.

This clonotype was observed at least ten times. The chain recombines TRBV7-6 with TRBJ1-3; no firm D call. The germline CDR1 and CDR2 sequences are SGHVS and FNYEAQ. V lost 5 bases, J lost 2 bases, and 13 bases lay in between. This CDR3 has 15 amino acids. The CDR3 DNA reads as TGTGCCAGCAGCCCCCCAGAGGGAACTGGAAACACCATATATTTT. Translating it yields CASSPPEGTGNTIYF.